This TCR beta chain was sequenced for a study of early T cells in non-severe SARS-CoV-2 infection. For the study at large: The study sequenced bulk RNA from unsorted whole blood, with chains unpaired.

This clonotype was seen many times. Antigen unknown. Findings and limits, study-wide: Private and CD4 specificities were missed by VDJdb matching, which favored anti-spike CD8 responses.

Tagging with unique molecular identifiers was applied to individual cDNA molecules. Each CDR3 protein gets one entry after TCRdb re-called the 5' RACE reads with MiXCR. The data contain more than 50,000 distinct CDR3 sequences, about 15% of them singletons. Germline V gives CDR1 SQVTM, CDR2 ANQGSEA. The CDR3 contains 14 residues. V dropped 6 bases and J dropped 1; count of bases not matched to a gene: 6. This TCR was sampled from an adult who was a healthcare worker with PCR-confirmed SARS-CoV-2 infection or an uninfected control (not recorded which). The source material was whole blood, sampled at baseline. V is TRBV29-1 and J is TRBJ1-1, with 9 nucleotides matching TRBD1. The chain's CDR3 is CSVTGQGRNTEAFF. The CDR3 coding sequence is TGCAGCGTAACCGGACAGGGGAGGAACACTGAAGCTTTCTTT.